This TCR beta chain is from a study of blood T cell repertoires in COVID-19. Overall study: Both acute and convalescent COVID-19 samples were obtained from the United States, Italy and Spain. The cDNA or gDNA used as material had been derived from T cells, B-cell-depleted T cells, or PBMCs.

Per the authors' pipeline: Estimates of nucleated cell counts were drawn from the amplification of reference gene primers. Here immunoSEQ multiplex PCR was the method, and the copy in TCRdb shows in-frame clones only, minus some. D and trimming come from the DNA, and the V and J calls and clone size come from that table. The table has roughly 200,000 clones, around 82% seen once. Germline assignment: CDR1 SGHDT and CDR2 YYEEEE. V was clipped by 6 bases and J by 1 base, with 13 bases between them. The CDR3 is 15 residues long. The clonotype comes from a man aged 50 to 59 with active or convalescent COVID-19. V is TRBV5-6 and J is TRBJ1-4; D possibly corresponds to TRBD1 (6 bases). The sequenced sample consisted of peripheral blood. CDR3 in amino acids: CASTPWTETNEKLFF. The CDR3 DNA sequence: TGTGCCAGCACCCCATGGACAGAAACTAATGAAAAACTGTTTTTT.